The 27 T cell receptor beta chains below were found in one sample sequenced in a study of CD8 T cells in ankylosing spondylitis. TCRdb processed the 5' RACE reads anew with MiXCR; each CDR3 protein has one entry. The sample shows about 150,000 distinct CDR3 sequences, 30% to 35% of them seen only once. Sequenced material: synovial fluid, either unsorted or a sorted T cell fraction (not recorded which). The receptor source for this set is a male donor with ankylosing spondylitis.

Points on this clonotype: One end of the junction is discordant with germline, which a read error may explain. V usage is TRBV20-1 and J usage is TRBJ2-3; 14 bases map to TRBD2. The CDR3 extends over 19 amino acids. Per the germline V gene, CDR1 is DFQATT and CDR2 is SNEGSKA (reference sequence). CDR3 region: CCALPRTSGGRIRRDTQYF. DNA for the CDR3: TGCTGTGCCCTCCCTCGGACTAGCGGGGGGAGGATAAGGAGGGATACGCAGTATTTT.

This clonotype has only a few counts. The chain links TRBV28 to TRBJ1-2; D not resolved. CDR1 and CDR2 (germline): MDHEN, SYDVKM. The CDR3 spans 13 residues. Trimming removed 6 bases at V and 4 bases at J, with 12 bases between. CDR3 protein: CASSPAAGYGYTF. Written as DNA, the CDR3 is TGTGCCAGCAGCCCCGCGGCGGGCTATGGCTACACCTTC.

This clonotype was detected many times. The chain uses TRBV15 and TRBJ1-1; tentatively, D is TRBD1 (5 bases). The CDR3 sequence is 15 residues long. In germline, CDR1 is LNHNV, CDR2 YYDKDF (reference sequence). V was clipped by 1 base and J by 1 base, with 10 bases between them. In DNA, the CDR3 is TGTGCCACCAGCAGAGCCTCCGGACAGAACACTGAAGCTTTCTTT. Translated: CATSRASGQNTEAFF.

V gene TRBV29-1 combines with J gene TRBJ2-1; possible D gene TRBD2, 5 bases. Germline V gives CDR1 SQVTM, CDR2 ANQGSEA. The CDR3 is 14 residues long. Trimming shortened V by 5 bases and J by 9 bases, and 20 bases separated the two germline ends. The CDR3 coding sequence is TGCAGCGTTTCCCCCGGCGGGCGAGATGGTGAGCAGTTCTTC. It codes for CSVSPGGRDGEQFF.

The genes are TRBV11-2 and TRBJ2-5; tentative D call: TRBD2 (8 bases). V lost 6 bases to trimming and J lost 5 bases, with 19 bases between them. The CDR3 is made up of 15 amino acids. The germline V gene has CDR1 SGHAT and CDR2 FQNNGV. This CDR3 reads CASRSPGGGEETQYF. The CDR3 DNA sequence: TGTGCCAGCAGGTCTCCGGGAGGGGGCGAGGAGACCCAGTACTTC.

This sequence joins TRBV7-9 and TRBJ2-3; TRBD1 is a possible D gene (5 bases). The ends were cut back, 1 base at V and 3 bases at J, with 11 bases in the middle. The germline V gene encodes CDR1 SEHNR and CDR2 FQNEAQ (reference sequence). The CDR3 extends over 15 amino acids. The CDR3 DNA is TGTGCCAGCAGCTTAGGACAGTCCGGGACAGATACGCAGTATTTT. Amino acid sequence: CASSLGQSGTDTQYF.

The J gene is TRBJ2-2, the V gene TRBV28; D gene uncertain. V lost 5 bases to trimming and J lost 5 bases, with 12 bases between them. The CDR3 covers 14 residues. Germline CDR1 MDHEN, CDR2 SYDVKM. The CDR3: CASSPRVRTGELFF. CDR3 nucleotides: TGTGCCAGCAGTCCAAGGGTTCGAACCGGGGAGCTGTTTTTT.

This clonotype has only a few counts. The chain uses TRBV11-2 and TRBJ1-1, with D possibly matching TRBD1 (5 bases). Looked up from germline, CDR1 is SGHAT and CDR2 is FQNNGV. The ends were cut back, 5 bases at V and 6 bases at J, with 16 bases in the middle. CDR3 length equals 14 residues. DNA for the CDR3: TGTGCCAGCAGCCCAGGGCAAGCCGTCTCTGAAGCTTTCTTT. Its protein is CASSPGQAVSEAFF.

V usage is TRBV29-1 and J usage is TRBJ2-7; D is undetermined. Germline V gene sequence: CDR1 SQVTM, CDR2 ANQGSEA. The CDR3 covers 11 residues. With 4 bases removed from V and 6 bases from J, the gap between germline ends came to 10 bases. In DNA, the CDR3 is TGCAGCGTTGGGGTTGGTCGCGAGCAGTACTTC. Translation: CSVGVGREQYF.

This clonotype was seen only a few times. A read error may explain this, as a much larger clone is one base away. The rearrangement links TRBV10-3 to TRBJ1-6; D perhaps matches TRBD1 (5 bases). Between the trimmed V and J ends, which lost 10 bases and 3 bases, there was a span of 13 bases. CDR1 and CDR2 (germline): ENHRY, SYGVKD. This CDR3 spans 14 amino acids. The DNA of the CDR3 is TGTGCCACTTCTGGGACCGTCTATAATTCACCCCTCCACTTT. This translates into CATSGTVYNSPLHF.

The chain couples TRBV10-1 to TRBJ2-1, with a possible D match to TRBD1 (5 bases). The germline V and J ends were trimmed by 2 bases and 7 bases, with 9 bases remaining between them. Germline assignment: CDR1 WNHNN and CDR2 SYGVQD (reference sequence). CDR3 length: 13 amino acids. The CDR3 spells CASSEPGLNEQFF. Written as DNA, the CDR3 is TGCGCCAGCAGTGAGCCAGGGTTGAATGAGCAGTTCTTC.

The rearrangement links TRBV30 to TRBJ2-7; no definite D call. The CDR3 covers 13 residues. V dropped 4 bases and J dropped 3 bases, with 13 bases sitting between them. Germline V gene lookup returns CDR1 GTSNPN and CDR2 SVGIG (reference sequence). The CDR3 protein is CAWTVSPFYEQYF. For the CDR3, the DNA is TGTGCCTGGACAGTCAGCCCTTTCTACGAGCAGTACTTC.

This clonotype was counted only a few times. The rearrangement joins TRBV20-1 to TRBJ1-1; D unresolved. V shed 8 bases and J shed 0 bases, with 10 bases lying between them. The CDR3 covers 12 residues. Germline lookup yields CDR1 DFQATT and CDR2 SNEGSKA (reference sequence). The CDR3 loop is CSHPGLNTEAFF. The CDR3 nucleotides are TGCAGTCATCCAGGTTTGAACACTGAAGCTTTCTTT.

The CDR3 protein is CASRPGTGGNQPQHF. For the CDR3, the DNA is TGTGCCAGCAGACCTGGGACAGGGGGCAATCAGCCCCAGCATTTT. The chain recombines TRBV27 with TRBJ1-5, with 10 positions matching TRBD1. Germline CDR1 MNHEY, CDR2 SMNVEV (reference sequence). This CDR3 spans 15 amino acids. J gave up 2 bases and V 6 bases, and 4 bases lay outside the gene matches.

The chain links TRBV25-1 to TRBJ2-7, with a weak D call TRBD1 (5 bases). Per the germline V gene, CDR1 is MGHDK and CDR2 is SYGVNS. This CDR3 is 14 amino acids long. The V end lost 3 bases, the J end lost 2 bases, and 11 bases lay between the germline ends. Written as DNA, the CDR3 is TGTGCCAGCAGTGACACAGGACGGCCCTACGAGCAGTACTTC. As protein: CASSDTGRPYEQYF.

This clonotype was seen a few times. CDR3 nucleotides: TGTGCCAGCAGTCACAGGGCCGTACTAGGAGGTACAGATACGCAGTATTTT. Its protein product is CASSHRAVLGGTDTQYF. The gene calls are TRBV6-2 or TRBV6-3 and TRBJ2-3; D is possibly TRBD1 (6 bases). Germline V gives CDR1 MNHEY, CDR2 SVGEGT. The CDR3 extends over 17 amino acids. V lost 5 bases to trimming and J lost 3 bases, with 21 bases between them.

This rearrangement joins TRBV20-1 to TRBJ2-7; possibly TRBD1 or TRBD2 for D (5 bases each). The V and J ends lost 5 bases and 4 bases respectively, with 15 bases between them. The germline V gene encodes CDR1 DFQATT and CDR2 SNEGSKA (reference sequence). This CDR3 region has 13 residues. The CDR3 sequence is CSAVEGTGYEQYF. The DNA of the CDR3 is TGCAGTGCTGTCGAGGGGACGGGATACGAGCAGTACTTC.

This clonotype was observed at least ten times. V gene TRBV5-1 combines with J gene TRBJ1-4, with D uncertain. Per the germline V gene, CDR1 is SGHRS and CDR2 is YFSETQ. Trimming took 0 bases from V and 8 from J, leaving 8 bases between them. This CDR3 comprises 13 residues. The CDR3 DNA is TGCGCCAGCAGCTTGGGGTCGGGAGAAAAACTGTTTTTT. As protein: CASSLGSGEKLFF.

The rearrangement uses TRBV20-1 and TRBJ2-3; D is unclear. Germline V CDR1 and CDR2: DFQATT, SNEGSKA (reference sequence). Between the trimmed V and J ends, which lost 3 bases and 2 bases, there was a span of 6 bases. The CDR3 length is 12 residues. The CDR3 DNA sequence: TGCAGTGCTAGCGGAAACACAGATACGCAGTATTTT. Translated: CSASGNTDTQYF.

The chain recombines TRBV4-2 with TRBJ2-3; no reliable D call. The CDR3 totals 14 residues. Trimming cost V 4 bases and J 0 bases, with 8 bases left between them. CDR1 is LGHNA and CDR2 is YNFKEQ in the germline V gene. The CDR3 here is CASSPSDSTDTQYF. CDR3 nucleotide sequence: TGTGCCAGCAGCCCTTCGGACAGCACAGATACGCAGTATTTT.

The chain joins TRBV7-9 to TRBJ1-3; D not resolved. The germline CDR1 and CDR2 sequences are SEHNR and FQNEAQ (reference sequence). Deletions cut 11 bases from V and 0 bases from J, with 11 bases between. This CDR3 region has 13 residues. The CDR3 is CAVQWGSGNTIYF. In nucleotides, the CDR3 is TGTGCCGTTCAGTGGGGCTCTGGAAACACCATATATTTT.

The chain joins TRBV4-1 to TRBJ2-7; the match to TRBD1 covers 7 bases. Germline V CDR1 and CDR2: MGHRA, YSYEKL. Trimming at V came to 0 bases and at J to 5 bases, leaving 4 bases not matched to a gene. This CDR3 region has 14 residues. CDR3 in DNA: TGCGCCAGCAGCCAAGAAATAGGGGGCGACGAGCAGTACTTC. This codes for CASSQEIGGDEQYF.

The gene calls are TRBV7-3 and TRBJ2-1; D unclear. V lost 2 bases, J lost 4 bases, and 12 bases lay in between. The CDR3 runs 15 residues. Germline V gene lookup returns CDR1 SGHTA and CDR2 FQGTGA. The DNA for the CDR3 is TGTGCCAGCAGCTTAGATAGCCATACTTACAATGAGCAGTTCTTC. Protein sequence: CASSLDSHTYNEQFF.

This clonotype was counted only a few times. This sequence joins TRBV12-3 or TRBV12-4 and TRBJ2-1, with D maybe TRBD2 (5 bases). CDR3 length: 13 amino acids. V gave up 6 bases and J gave up 15 bases, with 21 bases separating them. The CDR3 region is CASSPEDFLDGFF. The CDR3 DNA follows: TGTGCCAGCAGCCCCGAGGACTTCCTTGATGGGTTCTTC.

The chain couples TRBV11-1 to TRBJ1-2, with D maybe TRBD1 (6 bases). The CDR3 spans 13 residues. Between the trimmed V and J ends, which lost 5 bases and 4 bases, there was a span of 11 bases. CDR1 is SGHAT, CDR2 FQDESV, per germline (reference sequence). The CDR3 nucleotides read TGTGCCAGCAGCCAAACAGGGACCTATGGCTACACCTTC. Its protein is CASSQTGTYGYTF.

The CDR3: CSARVGAEAFF. DNA of the CDR3: TGCAGTGCTAGAGTTGGGGCTGAAGCTTTCTTT. The chain joins TRBV20-1 to TRBJ1-1; no clear D. Trimming stripped 1 base from V and 6 bases from J, with 6 bases between. CDR1 and CDR2 (germline): DFQATT, SNEGSKA (reference sequence). The CDR3 has 11 residues.

The chain has TRBV20-1 and TRBJ1-6; TRBD1 agrees at 8 bases. The CDR3 extends over 14 amino acids. With V trimmed by 5 bases and J by 7 bases, 7 bases remained unmatched. Germline V gene data show CDR1 as DFQATT and CDR2 as SNEGSKA (reference sequence). CDR3 residues: CSAHRTGTNSPLHF. The CDR3 coding sequence is TGCAGTGCTCACCGGACAGGGACGAATTCACCCCTCCACTTT.